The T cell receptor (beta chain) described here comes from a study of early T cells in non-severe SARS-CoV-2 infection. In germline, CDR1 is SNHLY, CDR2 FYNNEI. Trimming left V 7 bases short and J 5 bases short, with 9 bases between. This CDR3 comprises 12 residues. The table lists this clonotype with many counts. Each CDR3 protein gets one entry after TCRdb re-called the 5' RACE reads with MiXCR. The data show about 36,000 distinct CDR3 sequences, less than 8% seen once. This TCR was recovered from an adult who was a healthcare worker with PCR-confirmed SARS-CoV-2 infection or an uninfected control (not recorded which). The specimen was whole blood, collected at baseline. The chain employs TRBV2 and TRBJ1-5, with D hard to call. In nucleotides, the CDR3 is TGTGCCAGCAAGTTGGCGGATCAGCCCCAGCATTTT. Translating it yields CASKLADQPQHF.